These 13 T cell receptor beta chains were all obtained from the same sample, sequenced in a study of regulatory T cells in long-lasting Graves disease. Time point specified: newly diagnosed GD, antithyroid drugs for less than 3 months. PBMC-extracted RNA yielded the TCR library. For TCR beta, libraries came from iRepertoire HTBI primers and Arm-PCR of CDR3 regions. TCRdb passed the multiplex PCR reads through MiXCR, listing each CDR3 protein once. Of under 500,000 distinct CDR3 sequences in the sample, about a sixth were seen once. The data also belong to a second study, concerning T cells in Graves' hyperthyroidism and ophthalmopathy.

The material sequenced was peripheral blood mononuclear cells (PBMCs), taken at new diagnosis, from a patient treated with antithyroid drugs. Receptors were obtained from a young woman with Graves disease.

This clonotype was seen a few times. The CDR3 loop is CASSQETRSAAYEQYF. DNA for the CDR3: TGCGCCAGCAGCCAAGAGACGCGGAGCGCCGCCTACGAGCAGTACTTC. This chain connects TRBV4-3 to TRBJ2-7, with D hard to call. Germline loops: CDR1 LGHNA, CDR2 YSLEER. V lost 0 bases to trimming and J lost 2 bases, with 14 bases between them. The CDR3 consists of 16 residues.

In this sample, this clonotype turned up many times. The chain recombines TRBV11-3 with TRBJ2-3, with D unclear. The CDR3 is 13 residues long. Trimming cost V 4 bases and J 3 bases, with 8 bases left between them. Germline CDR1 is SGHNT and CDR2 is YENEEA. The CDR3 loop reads CASSSSLTDTQYF. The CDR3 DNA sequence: TGTGCCAGCAGCTCCTCCCTTACAGATACGCAGTATTTT. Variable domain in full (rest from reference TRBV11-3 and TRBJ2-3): EAGVVQSPRYKIIEKKQPVAFWCNPISGHNTLYWYLQNLGQGPELLIRYENEEAVDDSQLPKDRFSAERLKGVDSTLKIQPAELGDSAVYLCASSSSLTDTQYFGPGTRLTVL.

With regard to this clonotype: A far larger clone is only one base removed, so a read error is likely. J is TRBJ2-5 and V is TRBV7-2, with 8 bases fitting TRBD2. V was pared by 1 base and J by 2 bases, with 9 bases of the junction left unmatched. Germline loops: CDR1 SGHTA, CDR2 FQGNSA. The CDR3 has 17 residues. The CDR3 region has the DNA TGTGCCAGCAGCTTAGTTTTTGACGGGACTAGACAAGAGACCCAGTACTTC. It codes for CASSLVFDGTRQETQYF.

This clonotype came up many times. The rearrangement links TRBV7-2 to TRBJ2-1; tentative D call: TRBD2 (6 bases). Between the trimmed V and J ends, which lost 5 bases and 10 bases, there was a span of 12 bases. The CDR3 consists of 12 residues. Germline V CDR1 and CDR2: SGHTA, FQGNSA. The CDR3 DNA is TGTGCCAGCAGCCTACCTAGCGTAGAGCAGTTCTTC. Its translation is CASSLPSVEQFF.

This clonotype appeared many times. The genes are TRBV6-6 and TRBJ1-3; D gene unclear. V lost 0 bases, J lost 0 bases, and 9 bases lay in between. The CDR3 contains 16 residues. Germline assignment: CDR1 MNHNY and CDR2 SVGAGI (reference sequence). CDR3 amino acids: CASSYSSGSSGNTIYF. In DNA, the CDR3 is TGTGCCAGCAGTTACTCGTCGGGCAGCTCTGGAAACACCATATATTTT.

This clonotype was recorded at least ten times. As DNA, the CDR3 is TGTGCCAGCGGAGACAGGGTAAAAGAGACCCAGTACTTC. Its translation: CASGDRVKETQYF. The chain couples TRBV6-1 to TRBJ2-5; 7 nucleotides line up with TRBD1. Losses at the gene ends were 8 bases for V and 3 bases for J; bases not matched to a gene: 6. The CDR3 runs 13 residues. The V gene's germline CDR1 is MNHNS and CDR2 SASEGT.

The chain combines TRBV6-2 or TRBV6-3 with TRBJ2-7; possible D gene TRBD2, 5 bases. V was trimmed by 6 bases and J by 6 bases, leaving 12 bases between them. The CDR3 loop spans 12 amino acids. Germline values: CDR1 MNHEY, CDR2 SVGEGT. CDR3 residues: CASRAASGEQYF. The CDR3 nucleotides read TGTGCCAGCAGAGCCGCGAGCGGCGAGCAGTACTTC.

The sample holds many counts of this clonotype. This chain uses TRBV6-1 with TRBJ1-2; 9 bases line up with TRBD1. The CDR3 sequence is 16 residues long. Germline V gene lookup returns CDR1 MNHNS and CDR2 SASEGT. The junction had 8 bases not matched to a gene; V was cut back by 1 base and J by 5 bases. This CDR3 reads CASSEGGQGPTYGYTF. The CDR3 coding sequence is TGTGCCAGCAGTGAAGGGGGACAGGGCCCTACTTATGGCTACACCTTC.

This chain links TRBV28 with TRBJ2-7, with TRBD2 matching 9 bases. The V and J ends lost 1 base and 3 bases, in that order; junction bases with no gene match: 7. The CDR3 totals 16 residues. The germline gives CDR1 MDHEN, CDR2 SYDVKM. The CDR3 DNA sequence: TGTGCCAGCAGTTTATTTGTGACTAGCGGCCTCTACGAGCAGTACTTC. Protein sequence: CASSLFVTSGLYEQYF.

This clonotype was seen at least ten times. This CDR3 reads CASSLVPSGGGYEQYF. The CDR3 bases are TGTGCCAGCAGCTTAGTTCCTAGCGGGGGAGGCTACGAGCAGTACTTC. The gene calls are TRBV7-8 and TRBJ2-7; TRBD2 matches at 10 bases. CDR3 size: 16 residues. With 1 base clipped from V and 3 bases from J, the junction kept 6 bases outside the gene matches. Germline assignment: CDR1 SGHVS and CDR2 FQNEAQ.

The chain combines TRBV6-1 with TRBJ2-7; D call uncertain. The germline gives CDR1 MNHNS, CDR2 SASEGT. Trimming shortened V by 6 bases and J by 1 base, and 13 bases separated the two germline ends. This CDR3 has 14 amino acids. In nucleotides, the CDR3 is TGTGCCAGCAGCGTAGGGCAGAAATCCTACGAGCAGTACTTC. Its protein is CASSVGQKSYEQYF.

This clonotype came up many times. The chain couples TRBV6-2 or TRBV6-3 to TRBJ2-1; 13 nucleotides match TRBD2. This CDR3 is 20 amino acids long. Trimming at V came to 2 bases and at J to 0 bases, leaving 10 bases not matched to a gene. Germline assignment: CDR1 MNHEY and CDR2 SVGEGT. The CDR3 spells CASSYHSGLAGLNSYNEQFF. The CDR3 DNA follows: TGTGCCAGCAGTTACCATTCGGGACTAGCGGGATTGAACTCCTACAATGAGCAGTTCTTC.

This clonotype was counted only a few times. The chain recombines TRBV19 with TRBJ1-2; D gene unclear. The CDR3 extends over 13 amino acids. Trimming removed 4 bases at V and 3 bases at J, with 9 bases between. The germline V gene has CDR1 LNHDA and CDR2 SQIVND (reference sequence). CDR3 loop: CASSTRTYYGYTF. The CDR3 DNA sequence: TGTGCCAGTAGTACCCGGACCTACTATGGCTACACCTTC.